Shown below are 28 T cell receptor beta chains from a single sample sequenced in a study of beta chain features in type 1 diabetes. Study observations and caveats: Moderate but significant shortening of TCRB CDR3s was recorded in all four CD4+ subsets from Type 1 diabetes patients.

These receptors are not linked to any known antigen. Since all of the isolated RNA was reverse transcribed, expressed TCRB transcripts were what got sequenced. Profiled with immunoSEQ multiplex PCR; TCRdb holds only in-frame clones, not every one. The repertoire holds under 850,000 clones, around an eighth seen once, with 0.02% to 0.025% in the top ten. What was sequenced was naive CD4+ T cells from blood. These receptor sequences come from a young man with type 1 diabetes.

The V call is TRBV30, the J call TRBJ2-2, with D unclear. The V gene lost 4 bases and the J gene lost 3 bases, with 15 bases spanning the gap. Germline values: CDR1 GTSNPN, CDR2 SVGIG (reference sequence). The CDR3 contains 15 residues. The CDR3 here is CAWKAGRTDTGELFF. The CDR3 nucleotides are TGTGCCTGGAAAGCCGGGCGGACCGACACCGGGGAGCTGTTTTTT.

The sample holds a few counts of this clone. The chain couples TRBV30 to TRBJ1-2; 9 bases fit TRBD1. The CDR3 contains 13 residues. The trim removed 3 bases at V and 4 bases at J, leaving 3 bases unmatched. In germline, CDR1 is GTSNPN, CDR2 SVGIG (reference sequence). This CDR3 is CAWSRTGVYGYTF. In DNA form, the CDR3 reads TGTGCCTGGAGCCGGACAGGGGTCTATGGCTACACCTTC.

The chain links TRBV6-5 to TRBJ2-5; D perhaps matches TRBD2 (6 bases). Germline V gene data show CDR1 as MNHEY and CDR2 as SVGAGI. Trimming pared 7 bases from V and 1 base from J, leaving 10 bases between. CDR3 size: 13 residues. CDR3 DNA sequence: TGTGCCAGCATTCGCGGGGTCCAAGAGACCCAGTACTTC. It is translated as CASIRGVQETQYF.

The rearrangement links TRBV29-1 to TRBJ2-7, with a weak D call TRBD1 (6 bases). The V gene's germline CDR1 is SQVTM and CDR2 ANQGSEA. CDR3 length: 12 amino acids. V lost 5 bases and J 3 bases, leaving 11 bases between the germline ends. CDR3 DNA sequence: TGCAGCGTTCAGAACAGGGACTACGAGCAGTACTTC. This codes for CSVQNRDYEQYF.

This clone came up a few times. The chain joins TRBV25-1 to TRBJ1-1, with D perhaps matching TRBD1 (5 bases). The length of the CDR3 is 16 residues. Germline V lookup: CDR1 MGHDK, CDR2 SYGVNS. Trimming stripped 0 bases from V and 4 bases from J, with 15 bases between. The CDR3 DNA follows: TGTGCCAGCAGTGAATATTGGGGCTTTTCGGGCACTGAAGCTTTCTTT. As protein: CASSEYWGFSGTEAFF.

This clone has more than one count but fewer than ten. The J gene is TRBJ1-1, the V gene TRBV25-1; no clear D. CDR1 is MGHDK, CDR2 SYGVNS, per germline. This CDR3 contains 14 residues. Trimming took 0 bases from V and 6 from J, leaving 11 bases between them. The CDR3 spells CASSEYGRAAEAFF. The DNA for the CDR3 is TGTGCCAGCAGTGAATATGGGAGGGCCGCTGAAGCTTTCTTT. Drawing the rest from reference TRBV25-1 and TRBJ1-1, the complete variable domain is EADIYQTPRYLVIGTGKKITLECSQTMGHDKMYWYQQDPGMELHLIHYSYGVNSTEKGDLSSESTVSRIRTEHFPLTLESARPSHTSQYLCASSEYGRAAEAFFGQGTRLTVV.

The chain employs TRBV5-1 and TRBJ2-3; 7 positions agree with TRBD2. V dropped 4 bases and J dropped 2; count of bases not matched to a gene: 10. This CDR3 contains 16 residues. Germline V gene sequence: CDR1 SGHRS, CDR2 YFSETQ. The CDR3 DNA is TGCGCCAGCAGCCCTGGGACTACCACCTTCACAGATACGCAGTATTTT. Residues: CASSPGTTTFTDTQYF.

The sample holds a few counts of this clone. The chain recombines TRBV5-1 with TRBJ2-1; perhaps TRBD2 as D (5 bases). This CDR3 region has 13 residues. Germline V gene lookup returns CDR1 SGHRS and CDR2 YFSETQ. Trimming stripped 4 bases from V and 6 bases from J, with 11 bases between. The CDR3 bases are TGCGCCAGCAGCCGAGGGCAACTCAATGAGCAGTTCTTC. Translation gives CASSRGQLNEQFF.

This clone was seen a handful of times. The V gene is TRBV2, the J gene TRBJ1-1; D remains ambiguous. Germline V gene data show CDR1 as SNHLY and CDR2 as FYNNEI. V lost 4 bases and J 1 base, leaving 19 bases between the germline ends. The length of the CDR3 is 17 residues. Here the CDR3 reads CASSVFVSRRKNTEAFF. CDR3 nucleotide sequence: TGTGCCAGCAGTGTCTTCGTAAGCCGACGGAAGAACACTGAAGCTTTCTTT.

The genes are TRBV4-1 and TRBJ2-1, with TRBD1 matching over 8 bases. V lost 3 bases to trimming and J lost 12 bases; unmatched junction nucleotides: 4. The CDR3 contains 12 residues. The V gene's germline CDR1 is MGHRA and CDR2 YSYEKL. In DNA form, the CDR3 reads TGCGCCAGCAGCCAGCTCAGGGGGCGGCAGTTCTTC. This sequence encodes CASSQLRGRQFF.

J is TRBJ2-3 and V is TRBV9, with 11 bases identical to TRBD2. V was clipped by 1 base and J by 0 bases; unmatched bases: 1. This CDR3 contains 16 residues. CDR1 and CDR2 from the germline V gene are SGDLS and YYNGEE. The CDR3 here is CASSVLAGGSTDTQYF. The CDR3 nucleotides are TGTGCCAGCAGCGTACTAGCGGGGGGAAGCACAGATACGCAGTATTTT.

This clone was recorded a few times. The chain combines TRBV5-1 with TRBJ2-1; tentatively, D is TRBD2 (6 bases). Deletions cut 3 bases from V and 2 bases from J, with 9 bases between. Germline V CDR1 and CDR2: SGHRS, YFSETQ. The CDR3 consists of 14 residues. The DNA of the CDR3 is TGCGCCAGCAGCTGGGGGGAAGCCTACAATGAGCAGTTCTTC. As protein: CASSWGEAYNEQFF.

This clone was detected only a few times. The chain employs TRBV30 and TRBJ1-5, with D tentatively TRBD1 (6 bases). The CDR3 covers 15 residues. Germline lookup yields CDR1 GTSNPN and CDR2 SVGIG (reference sequence). Trimming pared 0 bases from V and 6 bases from J, leaving 15 bases between. The CDR3 protein is CAWSVTGRGTQPQHF. The CDR3 nucleotides are TGTGCCTGGAGTGTAACTGGCAGGGGAACTCAGCCCCAGCATTTT.

This chain joins TRBV7-2 and TRBJ1-4; D perhaps matches TRBD1 (6 bases). Germline V gene data show CDR1 as SGHTA and CDR2 as FQGNSA. V was shortened by 6 bases and J by 7 bases, with 18 bases between the two germline ends. The CDR3 runs to 15 residues. The CDR3 DNA follows: TGTGCCAGCAGGCCTAGGAGCGGACAGTTTGAAAAACTGTTTTTT. This encodes CASRPRSGQFEKLFF.

The chain employs TRBV12-5 and TRBJ1-1; tentatively, D is TRBD1 (5 bases). The CDR3 has 15 residues. Germline lookup yields CDR1 LGHNT and CDR2 FRNRAP. Trimming took off 2 bases at V and 5 bases at J, with 15 bases between the two ends. The CDR3 is CASGLRDPIETEAFF. Written as DNA, the CDR3 is TGTGCTAGTGGTTTGCGGGACCCCATAGAGACTGAAGCTTTCTTT. The full variable domain, in which reference TRBV12-5 and TRBJ1-1 provide the parts outside the CDR3, is DARVTQTPRHKVTEMGQEVTMRCQPILGHNTVFWYRQTMMQGLELLAYFRNRAPLDDSGMPKDRFSAEMPDATLATLKIQPSEPRDSAVYFCASGLRDPIETEAFFGQGTRLTVV.

The chain combines TRBV10-3 with TRBJ2-7; D unclear. Germline CDR1 ENHRY, CDR2 SYGVKD. This CDR3 region has 12 residues. The germline V and J ends were trimmed by 5 bases and 3 bases, with 8 bases remaining between them. DNA for the CDR3: TGTGCCATCAGTAAGGAAGGCTACGAGCAGTACTTC. The encoded protein is CAISKEGYEQYF.

In this sample, this clone turned up a few times. This same CDR3 is encoded by further DNA sequences in the sample. The J gene is TRBJ1-2, the V gene TRBV30, with D possibly being TRBD1 (6 bases). CDR1 is GTSNPN, CDR2 SVGIG, per germline (reference sequence). This CDR3 is 11 amino acids long. The V gene lost 0 bases and the J gene lost 8 bases, with 7 bases spanning the gap. Written as DNA, the CDR3 is TGTGCCTGGAGTGTACAGGGAGGCTACACCTTC. It specifies CAWSVQGGYTF.

This clone was detected only a few times. The V call is TRBV4-1, the J call TRBJ2-2; no definite D call. Germline V gene lookup returns CDR1 MGHRA and CDR2 YSYEKL. The CDR3 totals 17 residues. Trimming took 4 bases from V and 3 from J, leaving 18 bases between them. The CDR3 DNA is TGCGCCAGCAGCCCTTATCGTCTAGAAGAACACACCGGGGAGCTGTTTTTT. Amino acid sequence: CASSPYRLEEHTGELFF.

This clone occurred a few times. Other DNA sequences within the sample encode an identical CDR3. The chain has TRBV9 and TRBJ2-1, with D perhaps matching TRBD1 or TRBD2 (5 bases each). Trimming stripped 3 bases from V and 2 bases from J, with 12 bases between. This CDR3 has 15 residues. Germline values: CDR1 SGDLS, CDR2 YYNGEE. The CDR3 protein is CASSASSGPYNEQFF. CDR3 in DNA: TGTGCCAGCAGCGCGTCGTCGGGGCCCTACAATGAGCAGTTCTTC.

This rearrangement joins TRBV30 to TRBJ2-1; 9 bases line up with TRBD2. CDR3 length: 16 amino acids. Losses at the gene ends were 0 bases for V and 1 base for J; bases not matched to a gene: 4. Germline-derived CDR1 and CDR2 are GTSNPN and SVGIG (reference sequence). The CDR3 DNA is TGTGCCTGGAGTGTGTTTCTAGCGGGGTCCTACAATGAGCAGTTCTTC. Translated: CAWSVFLAGSYNEQFF.

The chain recombines TRBV6-6 with TRBJ2-7; D remains ambiguous. The CDR3 length is 15 residues. Trimming stripped 0 bases from V and 3 bases from J, with 12 bases between. Germline V gene sequence: CDR1 MNHNY, CDR2 SVGAGI (reference sequence). The CDR3 nucleotides are TGTGCCAGCAGTTACTCGTCTGGCTGGGTCTACGAGCAGTACTTC. This sequence encodes CASSYSSGWVYEQYF.

This chain connects TRBV28 to TRBJ2-7; weak D call: TRBD2 (6 bases). CDR1 is MDHEN, CDR2 SYDVKM, per germline. The CDR3 loop spans 15 amino acids. Trimming left V 4 bases short and J 3 bases short, with 16 bases between. CDR3 amino acids: CASSSHRRGLYEQYF. For the CDR3, the DNA is TGTGCCAGCAGTTCCCATCGGCGGGGCCTCTACGAGCAGTACTTC.

The rearrangement uses TRBV30 and TRBJ1-4; a possible D gene is TRBD1 (6 bases). Germline V CDR1 and CDR2: GTSNPN, SVGIG (reference sequence). Trimming pared 3 bases from V and 13 bases from J, leaving 15 bases between. The CDR3 consists of 12 residues. The CDR3 sequence: CAWRHGGGVLFF. The CDR3 DNA follows: TGTGCCTGGAGGCACGGAGGGGGAGTACTGTTTTTT.

This clone turned up a few times. This chain joins TRBV28 and TRBJ2-2; 10 bases agree with TRBD2. V lost 7 bases to trimming and J lost 1 base; unmatched junction nucleotides: 6. The CDR3 length is 16 residues. Per germline, CDR1 MDHEN and CDR2 SYDVKM. The CDR3: CASIPWTSGNTGELFF. DNA of the CDR3: TGTGCCAGCATCCCATGGACTAGCGGGAACACCGGGGAGCTGTTTTTT.

The rearrangement joins TRBV30 to TRBJ1-1; D is ambiguous. The CDR3 has 16 amino acids. Germline values: CDR1 GTSNPN, CDR2 SVGIG (reference sequence). Trimming took 3 bases from V and 1 from J, leaving 18 bases between them. Here the CDR3 DNA reads TGTGCCTGGAGGTATGGATCCGGAGGAGCGAACACTGAAGCTTTCTTT. As protein: CAWRYGSGGANTEAFF.

This clone was detected only a few times. The chain uses TRBV6-5 and TRBJ2-7, with D uncertain. The CDR3 consists of 15 residues. Trimming pared 2 bases from V and 3 bases from J, leaving 14 bases between. Germline lookup yields CDR1 MNHEY and CDR2 SVGAGI. CDR3 protein: CASSYGPGIDYEQYF. CDR3 nucleotide sequence: TGTGCCAGCAGTTACGGACCCGGAATCGACTACGAGCAGTACTTC.

This rearrangement joins TRBV23-1 to TRBJ1-2; a possible D gene is TRBD1 (5 bases). TRBV23-1 is sorted into the ORF group, with uncertain function. This CDR3 is 13 amino acids long. V lost 7 bases and J lost 3, with 12 bases in between. CDR3 nucleotide sequence: TGCGCCAGCACCGGTACAGGAGACTATGGCTACACCTTC. Translation: CASTGTGDYGYTF.

This clone was recorded a few times. The chain employs TRBV13 and TRBJ2-3; 7 bases align to TRBD1. Trimming removed 5 bases from V and 7 bases from J; junction bases left unmatched: 9. This CDR3 is built from 14 residues. Germline V CDR1 and CDR2: PRHDT, FYEKMQ (reference sequence). In DNA form, the CDR3 reads TGTGCCAGCAGCGGAACTCCAGGGGGAAATACGCAGTATTTT. Protein product: CASSGTPGGNTQYF. The whole variable domain, filled in from reference TRBV13 and TRBJ2-3, reads AAGVIQSPRHLIKEKRETATLKCYPIPRHDTVYWYQQGPGQDPQFLISFYEKMQSDKGSIPDRFSAQQFSDYHSELNMSSLELGDSALYFCASSGTPGGNTQYFGPGTRLTVL.